This TCR beta chain was recovered during a study of blood T cell repertoires in COVID-19. Study background: Acute and convalescent COVID-19 specimens originated in the United States, Italy and Spain. Nucleic acid was either cDNA or gDNA, and it came from T cells, B-cell-depleted T cells, or PBMCs.

The cohort comprised adults aged roughly 18 to 95 years residing in about two dozen US areas. Authors' analysis steps: Estimates of nucleated cell counts were drawn from the amplification of reference gene primers. The protocol was immunoSEQ multiplex PCR, while the TCRdb copy is restricted to in-frame clones and leaves out a portion. D and trimming come from the DNA, and the V and J calls and clone size come from that table. The data hold approximately 260,000 clones, with approximately 88% observed a single time. V lost 0 bases to trimming and J lost 7 bases, with 16 bases between them. Germline CDR1 reads LGHNT; CDR2 reads FRNRAP. The CDR3 has 16 residues.

The chain recombines TRBV12-5 with TRBJ1-5; weak D call: TRBD1 (6 bases). The TCR comes from a woman in her thirties or forties with acute COVID-19. The source material was PBMCs or T cells enriched from blood (not recorded which). CDR3 coding DNA: TGTGCTAGTGGTTTGGTCGGGAGGGGGGAGAGACAGCCCCAGCATTTT. It translates to CASGLVGRGERQPQHF.